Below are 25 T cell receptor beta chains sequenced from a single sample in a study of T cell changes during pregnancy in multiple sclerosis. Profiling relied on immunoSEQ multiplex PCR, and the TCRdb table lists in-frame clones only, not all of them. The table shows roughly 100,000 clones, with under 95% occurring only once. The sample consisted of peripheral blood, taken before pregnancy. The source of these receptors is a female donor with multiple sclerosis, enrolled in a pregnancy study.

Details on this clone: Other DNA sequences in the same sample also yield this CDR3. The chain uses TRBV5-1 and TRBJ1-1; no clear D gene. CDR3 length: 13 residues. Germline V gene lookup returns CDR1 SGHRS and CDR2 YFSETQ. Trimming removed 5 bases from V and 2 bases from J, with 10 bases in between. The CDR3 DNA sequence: TGCGCCAGCAGTCTTCAGGCAAACACTGAAGCTTTCTTT. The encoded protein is CASSLQANTEAFF.

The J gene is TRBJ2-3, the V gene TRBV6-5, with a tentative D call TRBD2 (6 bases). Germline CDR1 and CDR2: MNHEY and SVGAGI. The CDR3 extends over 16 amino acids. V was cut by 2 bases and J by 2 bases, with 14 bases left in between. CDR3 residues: CASSYGLGGATDTQYF. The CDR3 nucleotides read TGTGCCAGCAGTTACGGCCTAGGCGGGGCCACAGATACGCAGTATTTT.

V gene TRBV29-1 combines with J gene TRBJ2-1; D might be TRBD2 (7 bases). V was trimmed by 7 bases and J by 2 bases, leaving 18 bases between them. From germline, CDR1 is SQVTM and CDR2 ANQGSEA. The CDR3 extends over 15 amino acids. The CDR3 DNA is TGCAGCGCGAGGGGGGGGCCGTTTGCCTACAATGAGCAGTTCTTC. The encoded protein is CSARGGPFAYNEQFF.

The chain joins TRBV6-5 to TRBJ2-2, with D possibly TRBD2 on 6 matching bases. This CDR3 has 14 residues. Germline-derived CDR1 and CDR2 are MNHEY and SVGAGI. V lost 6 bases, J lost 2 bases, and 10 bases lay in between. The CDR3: CASRRRDNTGELFF. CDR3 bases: TGTGCCAGCAGAAGGAGGGATAACACCGGGGAGCTGTTTTTT.

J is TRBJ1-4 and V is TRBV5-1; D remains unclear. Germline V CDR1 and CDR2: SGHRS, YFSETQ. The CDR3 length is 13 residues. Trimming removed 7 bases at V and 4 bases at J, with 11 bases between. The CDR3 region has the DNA TGCGCCAGCTCTAGGGAGGTTAATGAAAAACTGTTTTTT. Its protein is CASSREVNEKLFF.

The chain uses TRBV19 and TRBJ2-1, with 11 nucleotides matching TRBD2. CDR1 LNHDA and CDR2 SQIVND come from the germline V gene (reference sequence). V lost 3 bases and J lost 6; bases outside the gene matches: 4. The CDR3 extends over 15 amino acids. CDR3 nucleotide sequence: TGTGCCAGTAGTATGGTCACTAGCGGGAGCAATGAGCAGTTCTTC. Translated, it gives CASSMVTSGSNEQFF. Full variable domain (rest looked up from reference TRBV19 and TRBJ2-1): DGGITQSPKYLFRKEGQNVTLSCEQNLNHDAMYWYRQDPGQGLRLIYYSQIVNDFQKGDIAEGYSVSREKKESFPLTVTSAQKNPTAFYLCASSMVTSGSNEQFFGPGTRLTVL.

CDR3 region: CASTTQVYSGNTIYF. The CDR3 nucleotides read TGTGCCAGCACCACACAGGTCTACTCTGGAAACACCATATATTTT. V usage is TRBV7-2 and J usage is TRBJ1-3; D perhaps matches TRBD1 (5 bases). This CDR3 is 15 amino acids long. The germline V gene encodes CDR1 SGHTA and CDR2 FQGNSA. Trimming removed 7 bases at V and 0 bases at J, with 13 bases between.

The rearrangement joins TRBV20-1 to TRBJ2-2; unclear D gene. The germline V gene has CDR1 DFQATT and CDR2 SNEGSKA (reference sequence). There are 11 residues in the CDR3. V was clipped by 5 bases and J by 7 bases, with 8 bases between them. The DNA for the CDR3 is TGCAGTGCTCCAGAGGTCGGGGAGCTGTTTTTT. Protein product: CSAPEVGELFF.

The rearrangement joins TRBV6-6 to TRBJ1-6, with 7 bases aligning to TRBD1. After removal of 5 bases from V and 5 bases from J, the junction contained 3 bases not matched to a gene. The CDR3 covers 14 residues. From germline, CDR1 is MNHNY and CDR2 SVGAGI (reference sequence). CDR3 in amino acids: CASSGTDNNSPLHF. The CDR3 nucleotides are TGTGCCAGCAGTGGGACAGATAATAATTCACCCCTCCACTTT.

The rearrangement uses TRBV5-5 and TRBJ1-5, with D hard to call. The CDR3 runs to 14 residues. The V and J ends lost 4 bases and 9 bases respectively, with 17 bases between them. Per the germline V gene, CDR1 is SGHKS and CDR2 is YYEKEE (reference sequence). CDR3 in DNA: TGTGCCAGCAGCGTGGACGGTGAAGTATGGCCCCAGCATTTT. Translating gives CASSVDGEVWPQHF.

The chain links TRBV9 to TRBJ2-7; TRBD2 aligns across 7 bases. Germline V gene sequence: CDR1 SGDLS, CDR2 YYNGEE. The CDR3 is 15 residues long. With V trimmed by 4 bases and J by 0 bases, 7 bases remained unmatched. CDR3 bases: TGTGCCAGCAGCCCGGCCGGCGGGAGCTCCTACGAGCAGTACTTC. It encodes CASSPAGGSSYEQYF.

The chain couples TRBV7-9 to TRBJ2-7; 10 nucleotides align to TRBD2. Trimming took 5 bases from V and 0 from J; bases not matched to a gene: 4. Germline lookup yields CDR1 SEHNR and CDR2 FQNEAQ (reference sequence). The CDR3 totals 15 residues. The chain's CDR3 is CASSPGTSDSYEQYF. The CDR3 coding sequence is TGTGCCAGCAGCCCTGGGACTAGCGACTCCTACGAGCAGTACTTC.

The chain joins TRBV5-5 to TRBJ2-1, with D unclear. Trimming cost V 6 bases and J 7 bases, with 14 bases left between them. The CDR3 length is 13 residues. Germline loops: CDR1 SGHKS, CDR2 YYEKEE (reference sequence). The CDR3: CASTLPIRNEQFF. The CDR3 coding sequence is TGTGCCAGCACCCTCCCTATTCGAAATGAGCAGTTCTTC.

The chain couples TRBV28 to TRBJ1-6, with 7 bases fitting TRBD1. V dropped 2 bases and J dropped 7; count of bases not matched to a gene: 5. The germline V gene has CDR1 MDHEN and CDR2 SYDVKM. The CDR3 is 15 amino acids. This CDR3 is CASSLRTGENSPLHF. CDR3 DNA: TGTGCCAGCAGTTTAAGGACAGGCGAAAATTCACCCCTCCACTTT.

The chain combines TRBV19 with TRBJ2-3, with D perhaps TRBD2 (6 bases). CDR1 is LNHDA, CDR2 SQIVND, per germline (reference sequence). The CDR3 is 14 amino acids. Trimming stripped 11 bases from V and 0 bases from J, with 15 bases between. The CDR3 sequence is CASVGGISTDTQYF. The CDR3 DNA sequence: TGTGCCTCCGTAGGCGGGATAAGCACAGATACGCAGTATTTT.

The CDR3 loop is CASSAHSGINTGELFF. The DNA of the CDR3 is TGTGCCAGCAGCGCCCACAGCGGGATAAACACCGGGGAGCTGTTTTTT. The chain recombines TRBV9 with TRBJ2-2, with 7 nucleotides matching TRBD2. The trim removed 3 bases at V and 2 bases at J, leaving 7 bases unmatched. This CDR3 contains 16 residues. CDR1 and CDR2 (germline): SGDLS, YYNGEE.

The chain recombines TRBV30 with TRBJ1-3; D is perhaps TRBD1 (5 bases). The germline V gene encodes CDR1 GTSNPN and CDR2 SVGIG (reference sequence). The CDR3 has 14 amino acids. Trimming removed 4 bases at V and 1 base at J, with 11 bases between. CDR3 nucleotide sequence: TGTGCCTGGAAACCGGGACTATCTGGAAACACCATATATTTT. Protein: CAWKPGLSGNTIYF.

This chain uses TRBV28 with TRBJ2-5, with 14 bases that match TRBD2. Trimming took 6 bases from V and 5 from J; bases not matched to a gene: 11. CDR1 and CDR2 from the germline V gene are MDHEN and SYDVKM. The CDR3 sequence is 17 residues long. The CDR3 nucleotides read TGTGCCAGCAGCTCAGACGGGACTAGCGGGAGCCGGGAGACCCAGTACTTC. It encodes CASSSDGTSGSRETQYF. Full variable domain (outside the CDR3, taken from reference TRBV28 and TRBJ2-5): DVKVTQSSRYLVKRTGEKVFLECVQDMDHENMFWYRQDPGLGLRLIYFSYDVKMKEKGDIPEGYSVSREKKERFSLILESASTNQTSMYLCASSSDGTSGSRETQYFGPGTRLLVL.

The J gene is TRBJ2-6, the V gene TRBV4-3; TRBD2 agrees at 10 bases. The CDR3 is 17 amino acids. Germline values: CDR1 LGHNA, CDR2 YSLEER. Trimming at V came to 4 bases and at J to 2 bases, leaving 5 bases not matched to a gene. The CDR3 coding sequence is TGCGCCAGCAGCCGGAGTAGCGGGGGGACTGGGGCCAACGTCCTGACTTTC. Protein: CASSRSSGGTGANVLTF.

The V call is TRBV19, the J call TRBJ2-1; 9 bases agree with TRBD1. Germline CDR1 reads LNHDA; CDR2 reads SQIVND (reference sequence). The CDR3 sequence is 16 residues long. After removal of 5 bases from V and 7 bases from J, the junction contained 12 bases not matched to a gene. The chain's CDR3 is CASSLWLGQGSNEQFF. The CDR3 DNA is TGTGCCAGTAGTCTTTGGCTGGGACAGGGATCGAATGAGCAGTTCTTC.

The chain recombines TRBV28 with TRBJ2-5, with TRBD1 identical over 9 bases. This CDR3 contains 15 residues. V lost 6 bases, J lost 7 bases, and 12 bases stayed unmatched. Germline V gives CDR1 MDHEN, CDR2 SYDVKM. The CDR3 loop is CASSHGTGISRTQYF. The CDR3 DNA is TGTGCCAGCAGCCATGGGACAGGGATTAGCCGGACCCAGTACTTC.

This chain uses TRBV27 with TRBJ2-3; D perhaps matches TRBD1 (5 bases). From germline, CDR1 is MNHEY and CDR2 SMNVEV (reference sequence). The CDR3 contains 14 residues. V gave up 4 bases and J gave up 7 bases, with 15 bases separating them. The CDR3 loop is CASSYKNQGNTQYF. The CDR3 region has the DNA TGTGCCAGCAGTTACAAAAACCAGGGAAATACGCAGTATTTT.

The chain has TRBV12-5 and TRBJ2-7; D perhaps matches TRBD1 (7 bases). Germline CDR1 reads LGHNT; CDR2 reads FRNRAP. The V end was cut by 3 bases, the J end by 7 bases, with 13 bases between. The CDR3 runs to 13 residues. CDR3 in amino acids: CASGFPGGSEQYF. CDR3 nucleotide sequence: TGTGCTAGTGGTTTTCCAGGGGGGAGTGAGCAGTACTTC.

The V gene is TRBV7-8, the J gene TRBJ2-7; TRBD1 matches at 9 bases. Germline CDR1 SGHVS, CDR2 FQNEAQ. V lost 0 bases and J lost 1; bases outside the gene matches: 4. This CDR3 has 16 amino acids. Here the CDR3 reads CASSLAGTGSSYEQYF. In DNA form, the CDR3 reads TGTGCCAGCAGCTTAGCCGGGACAGGGAGTTCCTACGAGCAGTACTTC.

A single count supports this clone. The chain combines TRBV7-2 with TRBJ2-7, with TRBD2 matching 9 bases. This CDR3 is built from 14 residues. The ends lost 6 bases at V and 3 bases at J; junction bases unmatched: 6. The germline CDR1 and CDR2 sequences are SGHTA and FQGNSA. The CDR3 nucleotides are TGTGCCAGCAGTTTCTCAGCGGGAGGCTACGAGCAGTACTTC. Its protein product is CASSFSAGGYEQYF. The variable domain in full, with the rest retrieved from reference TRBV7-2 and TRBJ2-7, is GAGVSQSPSNKVTEKGKDVELRCDPISGHTALYWYRQSLGQGLEFLIYFQGNSAPDKSGLPSDRFSAERTGGSVSTLTIQRTQQEDSAVYLCASSFSAGGYEQYFGPGTRLTVT.